This TCR beta chain came from a study of control samples from healthy donors and cancer patients. Method: immunoSEQ multiplex PCR; TCRdb's copy keeps in-frame clones and lacks some. The data contain 170,000 or so clones, 90% to 95% of them singletons. Trimming pared 0 bases from V and 0 bases from J, leaving 6 bases between. In germline, CDR1 is SGHNT, CDR2 YENEEA. This CDR3 spans 16 amino acids. This sequence was found in a woman aged 18-35 years in good health. The gene calls are TRBV11-3 and TRBJ1-6; D gene ambiguous. The specimen was blood. The CDR3 loop reads CASSLEGSSYNSPLHF. The CDR3, as DNA: TGTGCCAGCAGCTTAGAGGGGAGCTCCTATAATTCACCCCTCCACTTT.